The source of this TCR beta chain is a study of T cell responses to AZD1222 COVID-19 vaccine. Repertoires were generated with immunoSEQ multiplex PCR, while TCRdb's copy carries only in-frame clones and drops some. The sample contains around 170,000 clones, under 95% of which appear only once. CDR1 and CDR2 from the germline V gene are SGHDN and FVKESK. V lost 3 bases and J lost 10, with 4 bases in between. This CDR3 contains 11 residues. Overall study results and limits: The study reported that nearly half of spike-specific TCRs target unmutated variant regions. Females made up more of the donors, who were largely white British, and clonal diversity may have come out too low. Spike regions recognized by vaccine-associated CD4 TCRs spanned the protein, led by 160-218 and 743-854. Sampling captured repertoires only after the peak T cell response.

This clone is a singleton in its sample. Its antigen remains unknown. This clonotype was obtained from an adult in good health. The input for sequencing was peripheral blood, taken on day 0 of AZD1222 vaccination. V usage is TRBV14 and J usage is TRBJ1-6; D ambiguous. DNA for the CDR3: TGTGCCAGCAGCCATGGATCACCCCTCCACTTT. It translates to CASSHGSPLHF.